This T cell receptor beta chain is drawn from a study of blood T cells in healthy people across ages. This clonotype has only a few counts. PBMCs numbering at least 6.5 million were isolated per sample. Combining a sample-barcoded 5' primer with a J-beta primer mix, a second PCR ran for roughly 7 to 12 cycles. MiXCR, run by TCRdb on the 5' RACE reads, gives a single entry per CDR3 protein. The sample lists 1.8 million or so distinct CDR3 sequences; approximately 40% were seen once. CDR1 is MGHRA, CDR2 YSYEKL, per germline. After removal of 4 bases from V and 7 bases from J, the junction contained 10 bases not matched to a gene. The CDR3 covers 16 residues.

Input material: blood. The chain combines TRBV4-1 with TRBJ2-1, with 10 bases lining up with TRBD2. The source of this sequence is a human donor in good health. The CDR3 region is CASSPRSGGAWNEQFF. DNA for the CDR3: TGCGCCAGCAGCCCACGCAGCGGGGGGGCGTGGAATGAGCAGTTCTTC.